Listed below are T cell receptor beta chains from one sample, sequenced in a study of CD8+ T cells in alopecia areata. TCRdb's copy holds only in-frame clones and misses some; the assay was immunoSEQ multiplex PCR. The repertoire has 150,000 or so clones, more than 45% of them found once; the top ten carry 15% to 20%. The material sequenced was CD8+ T cells sorted from blood, taken at week 0. The receptors originated from a human donor with alopecia areata. CDR3s include the opening cysteine and the closing phenylalanine or tryptophan. The D gene is left open where the match is weak. Where a row states a size, it is once, few, many or the class of an expanded clone; other rows omit it.

D	J	size	V	CDR3	DNA
NA	TRBJ1-2	NA	TRBV5-1	CASSFLGVNYGYTF	TGCGCCAGCAGCTTTTTGGGGGTTAACTATGGCTACACCTTC
NA	TRBJ1-2	NA	TRBV9	CASSGYRETYGYTF	TGTGCCAGCAGCGGATACAGGGAGACCTATGGCTACACCTTC
NA	TRBJ1-1	NA	TRBV11-2	CASSIGGEEAFF	TGTGCCAGCAGCATTGGGGGAGAAGAAGCTTTCTTT
NA	TRBJ2-7	NA	TRBV10-3	CAISEGSAEQYF	TGTGCCATCAGTGAAGGTTCAGCCGAGCAGTACTTC
NA	TRBJ2-7	NA	TRBV7-9	CASSSANGPYEQYF	TGTGCCAGCAGCTCGGCAAATGGTCCCTACGAGCAGTACTTC
NA	TRBJ1-1	NA	TRBV9	CASSVAPGNTEAFF	TGTGCCAGCAGCGTAGCACCCGGGAACACTGAAGCTTTCTTT
NA	TRBJ2-1	few	TRBV27	CASSYGDYSYNEQFF	TGTGCCAGCAGTTATGGGGATTACTCCTACAATGAGCAGTTCTTC
NA	TRBJ2-3	NA	TRBV30	CAWSVTGADTQYF	TGTGCCTGGAGTGTAACGGGGGCAGATACGCAGTATTTT
NA	TRBJ1-1	few	TRBV30	CAWSTTMNTEAFF	TGTGCCTGGAGTACAACCATGAACACTGAAGCTTTCTTT
NA	TRBJ1-2	NA	TRBV2	CARKTNYGYTF	TGTGCCAGAAAGACTAACTATGGCTACACCTTC
TRBD2	TRBJ2-3	NA	TRBV7-2	CASSKLAGDRDTQYF	TGTGCCAGCAGCAAGTTAGCGGGGGATAGGGATACGCAGTATTTT
NA	TRBJ1-2	NA	TRBV29-1	CSVEDPEQAFFGGYTF	TGCAGCGTTGAAGATCCTGAACAGGCCTTTTTTGGGGGCTACACCTTC
TRBD1	TRBJ2-7	few	TRBV7-9	CASSARDSYEQYF	TGTGCCAGCAGCGCCCGGGACAGCTACGAGCAGTACTTC
NA	TRBJ2-3	NA	TRBV6-6	CARIPGSDTQYF	TGTGCCAGAATTCCGGGCTCCGATACGCAGTATTTT
NA	TRBJ2-7	few	TRBV29-1	CSGRAKGSGEQYF	TGCAGCGGCCGGGCCAAGGGTTCGGGGGAGCAGTACTTC
TRBD2	TRBJ2-1	NA	TRBV14	CASSLTSGGYNEQFF	TGTGCCAGCAGCCTTACTAGCGGGGGTTACAATGAGCAGTTCTTC
NA	TRBJ2-7	few	TRBV5-5	CASSLDVSYEQYF	TGTGCCAGCAGCTTGGATGTTTCCTACGAGCAGTACTTC
NA	TRBJ2-7	NA	TRBV9	CASSVGARSEDEQYF	TGTGCCAGCAGCGTAGGAGCTCGATCCGAGGACGAGCAGTACTTC
NA	TRBJ1-5	few	TRBV25-1	CAAGQPQHF	TGTGCCGCAGGCCAGCCCCAGCATTTT
NA	TRBJ2-7	NA	TRBV29-1	CSVDGSRSEQYF	TGCAGCGTTGACGGTAGCCGAAGCGAGCAGTACTTC
NA	TRBJ1-6	once	TRBV15	CATSRVGGDNNSPLHF	TGTGCCACCAGCAGAGTTGGAGGGGACAATAATTCACCCCTCCACTTT
NA	TRBJ1-1	NA	TRBV4-3	CASSQDTGLTLEAFF	TGCGCCAGCAGCCAAGATACCGGGCTTACACTTGAAGCTTTCTTT
NA	TRBJ2-1	few	TRBV13	CASSSGLVNEQFF	TGTGCCAGCAGCTCAGGACTTGTAAATGAGCAGTTCTTC
NA	TRBJ2-3	few	TRBV2	CASRQLVPGGDTQYF	TGTGCCAGCAGGCAGCTCGTCCCTGGGGGAGATACGCAGTATTTT
NA	TRBJ2-1	few	TRBV5-6	CASSLGNEQFF	TGTGCCAGCAGCTTGGGGAATGAGCAGTTCTTC
NA	TRBJ2-5	NA	TRBV29-1	CSVAKPREEGTQYF	TGCAGCGTTGCAAAGCCTAGGGAAGAGGGGACCCAGTACTTC
NA	TRBJ2-5	NA	TRBV5-1	CASSIDREVIETQYF	TGCGCCAGCAGCATCGACAGGGAGGTCATAGAGACCCAGTACTTC
TRBD2	TRBJ2-3	NA	TRBV7-8	CASSSLAGGSTDTQYF	TGTGCCAGCAGCTCCTTAGCGGGGGGAAGCACAGATACGCAGTATTTT
NA	TRBJ1-2	few	TRBV4-3	CASSQEQVNYGYTF	TGCGCCAGCAGCCAAGAGCAGGTTAACTATGGCTACACCTTC
TRBD1	TRBJ1-5	NA	TRBV19	CASSGTGGGYQPQHF	TGTGCCAGTAGTGGAACAGGGGGCGGTTATCAGCCCCAGCATTTT
TRBD2	TRBJ2-4	once	TRBV7-8	CASSPSGNIQYF	TGTGCCAGCAGCCCTAGCGGTAACATTCAGTACTTC
NA	TRBJ1-1	NA	TRBV4-3	CASSQVRNTEAFF	TGCGCCAGCAGCCAAGTCCGGAACACTGAAGCTTTCTTT
NA	TRBJ1-4	NA	TRBV7-9	CASSLVTNLGEKLFF	TGTGCCAGCAGCTTAGTGACAAACCTGGGGGAAAAACTGTTTTTT
NA	TRBJ1-1	NA	TRBV30	CAWSVNLRGMGTEAFF	TGTGCCTGGAGTGTAAACCTCAGGGGAATGGGCACTGAAGCTTTCTTT
NA	TRBJ2-3	NA	TRBV13	CASSPGTPDTQYF	TGTGCCAGCAGCCCGGGGACTCCAGATACGCAGTATTTT